Following are 26 T cell receptor beta chains from one sample sequenced in a study of STAT5B mutations in CD4+ large granular lymphocyte leukemia. TCRdb's copy holds only in-frame clones and misses some; the assay was immunoSEQ multiplex PCR. The repertoire holds just under 20,000 clones, with 70% to 85% as singletons. Source material: CD4+ T cells from blood buffy coats. The receptors were gathered from a human donor in good health.

The J gene is TRBJ2-1, the V gene TRBV19; a possible D gene is TRBD2 (6 bases). Between the trimmed V and J ends, which lost 4 bases and 10 bases, there was a span of 14 bases. Germline V gene sequence: CDR1 LNHDA, CDR2 SQIVND (reference sequence). This CDR3 comprises 13 residues. In DNA, the CDR3 is TGTGCCAGTAGTAGGCCGCGGGATCTGGAGCAGTTCTTC. Residues: CASSRPRDLEQFF.

The sample holds one count of this clone. The rearrangement joins TRBV5-1 to TRBJ1-1; D may be TRBD1 (6 bases). Trimming left V 4 bases short and J 5 bases short, with 27 bases between. Per the germline V gene, CDR1 is SGHRS and CDR2 is YFSETQ. This CDR3 has 18 amino acids. CDR3 residues: CASSVWGAGSPKGTEAFF. CDR3 nucleotide sequence: TGCGCCAGCAGCGTGTGGGGGGCGGGTAGTCCTAAAGGGACTGAAGCTTTCTTT.

This clone appeared a few times. The J gene is TRBJ2-7, the V gene TRBV10-3, with 7 nucleotides matching TRBD2. The germline CDR1 and CDR2 sequences are ENHRY and SYGVKD. Trimming at V came to 5 bases and at J to 1 base, leaving 14 bases not matched to a gene. The CDR3 runs to 17 residues. The CDR3 loop is CAISYPGYGGSSYEQYF. The CDR3 DNA follows: TGTGCCATCAGTTACCCAGGTTATGGCGGGAGTTCCTACGAGCAGTACTTC.

This clone was found once. V usage is TRBV5-4 and J usage is TRBJ1-2; a possible D gene is TRBD1 (6 bases). The germline V gene has CDR1 SGHNT and CDR2 YYREEE (reference sequence). The CDR3 has 14 residues. V was trimmed by 4 bases and J by 9 bases, leaving 19 bases between them. CDR3 loop: CASSLQGNYARYTF. The DNA for the CDR3 is TGTGCCAGCAGCCTGCAGGGGAACTATGCTCGCTACACCTTC.

The chain joins TRBV6-5 to TRBJ1-5, with TRBD1 as a possible D gene (5 bases). The CDR3 has 15 residues. V lost 6 bases and J lost 4, with 16 bases in between. CDR1 and CDR2 from the germline V gene are MNHEY and SVGAGI. CDR3 nucleotides: TGTGCCAGCAGCGACGGGCAGGGCATTAATCAGCCCCAGCATTTT. It codes for CASSDGQGINQPQHF.

The V and J genes are TRBV9 and TRBJ1-5; tentative D call: TRBD1 (5 bases). Trimming pared 0 bases from V and 4 bases from J, leaving 8 bases between. In germline, CDR1 is SGDLS, CDR2 YYNGEE. CDR3 length equals 14 residues. The CDR3 here is CASSVAPGNQPQHF. CDR3 DNA sequence: TGTGCCAGCAGCGTAGCACCAGGGAATCAGCCCCAGCATTTT.

This chain links TRBV4-1 with TRBJ1-4; perhaps TRBD1 as D (6 bases). Trimming took 3 bases from V and 7 from J, leaving 18 bases between them. This CDR3 spans 16 amino acids. In germline, CDR1 is MGHRA, CDR2 YSYEKL. The CDR3 nucleotides read TGCGCCAGCAGCCAGGGGGGGACGGGGGGCTTTGAAAAACTGTTTTTT. Its protein product is CASSQGGTGGFEKLFF.

CDR3 DNA: TGTGCCAGCAGCCCCAGCGGCGCACCTAACTATGGCTACACCTTC. Residues: CASSPSGAPNYGYTF. The genes are TRBV6-1 and TRBJ1-2; D remains unclear. Germline V gives CDR1 MNHNS, CDR2 SASEGT. There are 15 residues in the CDR3. V lost 6 bases and J 0 bases, leaving 14 bases between the germline ends.

The V call is TRBV29-1, the J call TRBJ1-2; D may be TRBD1 (6 bases). V shed 7 bases and J shed 4 bases, with 16 bases lying between them. Germline V gene data show CDR1 as SQVTM and CDR2 as ANQGSEA. This CDR3 is built from 13 residues. The CDR3: CSDRTTGLYGYTF. In DNA form, the CDR3 reads TGCAGCGACCGTACGACAGGACTCTATGGCTACACCTTC. Using reference TRBV29-1 and TRBJ1-2 for the parts outside the CDR3, the full variable domain is SAVISQKPSRDICQRGTSLTIQCQVDSQVTMMFWYRQQPGQSLTLIATANQGSEATYESGFVIDKFPISRPNLTFSTLTVSNMSPEDSSIYLCSDRTTGLYGYTFGSGTRLTVV.

This chain joins TRBV7-7 and TRBJ2-5; TRBD2 agrees at 10 bases. The ends lost 1 base at V and 5 bases at J; junction bases unmatched: 7. The CDR3 runs 16 residues. Looked up from germline, CDR1 is SSHAT and CDR2 is FNYEAQ (reference sequence). This chain's CDR3 is CASSLGLAGVGETQYF. CDR3 coding DNA: TGTGCCAGCAGCTTAGGGCTAGCGGGAGTAGGGGAGACCCAGTACTTC. The entire variable domain, with the rest obtained from reference TRBV7-7 and TRBJ2-5, is as follows: GAGVSQSPRYKVTKRGQDVTLRCDPISSHATLYWYQQALGQGPEFLTYFNYEAQPDKSGLPSDRFSAERPEGSISTLTIQRTEQRDSAMYRCASSLGLAGVGETQYFGPGTRLLVL.

The J gene is TRBJ2-3, the V gene TRBV11-2; D gene ambiguous. Trimming removed 1 base from V and 1 base from J, with 3 bases in between. Germline lookup yields CDR1 SGHAT and CDR2 FQNNGV. This CDR3 comprises 13 residues. As DNA, the CDR3 is TGTGCCAGCAGCTTAGCGGGCACAGATACGCAGTATTTT. Amino acids: CASSLAGTDTQYF.

The chain joins TRBV11-2 to TRBJ2-7; no clear D gene. The germline V gene has CDR1 SGHAT and CDR2 FQNNGV. The CDR3 has 15 amino acids. Trimming removed 0 bases at V and 3 bases at J, with 12 bases between. For the CDR3, the DNA is TGTGCCAGCAGCTTAGACGGGCTTTCCAACTACGAGCAGTACTTC. This gives the protein CASSLDGLSNYEQYF.

CDR3 residues: CASSAAYRGIDGYTF. CDR3 sequence (DNA): TGTGCCAGCAGCGCAGCATACAGGGGAATCGACGGCTACACCTTC. V gene TRBV5-4 combines with J gene TRBJ1-2, with 7 bases aligning to TRBD1. The germline V gene has CDR1 SGHNT and CDR2 YYREEE (reference sequence). CDR3 length: 15 residues. V shed 4 bases and J 8 bases; nucleotides not matched to a gene: 14.

The genes are TRBV21-1 and TRBJ2-7; no check of the table's D call, TRBD1, against the DNA was made. TRBV21-1 is marked as a pseudogene. The CDR3 contains 15 residues. The CDR3 nucleotides read TGTGCCAGCAGCAGTAGTGGGACAGGGTCGTACGAGCAGTACTTC. Protein: CASSSSGTGSYEQYF.

V gene TRBV7-9 combines with J gene TRBJ2-5; 11 nucleotides agree with TRBD1. In germline, CDR1 is SEHNR, CDR2 FQNEAQ (reference sequence). The CDR3 runs to 15 residues. With 5 bases clipped from V and 7 bases from J, the junction kept 9 bases outside the gene matches. In DNA, the CDR3 is TGTGCCAGCAGCACTGGACAGGGGGCGGCTGGGACCCAGTACTTC. Its protein product is CASSTGQGAAGTQYF.

The genes are TRBV18 and TRBJ1-1; D gene ambiguous. This CDR3 spans 13 amino acids. The V gene's germline CDR1 is KGHSH and CDR2 LQKENI. V lost 6 bases, J lost 1 base, and 9 bases lay in between. The CDR3 DNA reads as TGTGCCAGCTCCCAAGACAAGAACACTGAAGCTTTCTTT. It specifies CASSQDKNTEAFF.

This sequence joins TRBV5-4 and TRBJ1-2, with a weak D call TRBD1 (5 bases). Trimming left V 5 bases short and J 1 base short, with 12 bases between. This CDR3 is built from 14 residues. The germline gives CDR1 SGHNT, CDR2 YYREEE (reference sequence). CDR3 sequence reads: CASSLTADNYGYTF. The CDR3 coding sequence is TGTGCCAGCAGTTTGACAGCGGATAACTATGGCTACACCTTC.

The genes are TRBV9 and TRBJ2-7, with no clear D. This CDR3 is 15 amino acids long. CDR1 is SGDLS and CDR2 is YYNGEE in the germline V gene. The V and J ends lost 3 bases and 4 bases respectively, with 17 bases between them. The CDR3 is CASSASALGNYEQYF. As DNA, the CDR3 is TGTGCCAGCAGCGCCTCGGCCTTGGGGAATTACGAGCAGTACTTC.

The V call is TRBV29-1, the J call TRBJ1-1; 7 bases are a match to TRBD1. V shed 5 bases, J shed 2 bases, and the junction held 8 bases outside the gene matches. The CDR3 is 14 residues long. In germline, CDR1 is SQVTM, CDR2 ANQGSEA. The CDR3 nucleotides are TGCAGCGTTCACAGGGGAGGAGGAAACACTGAAGCTTTCTTT. Amino acids: CSVHRGGGNTEAFF. The full variable domain, its missing parts supplied by reference TRBV29-1 and TRBJ1-1, is SAVISQKPSRDICQRGTSLTIQCQVDSQVTMMFWYRQQPGQSLTLIATANQGSEATYESGFVIDKFPISRPNLTFSTLTVSNMSPEDSSIYLCSVHRGGGNTEAFFGQGTRLTVV.

This clone has just one count. The chain has TRBV30 and TRBJ2-1, with 7 bases aligning to TRBD2. After removal of 0 bases from V and 8 bases from J, the junction contained 4 bases not matched to a gene. This CDR3 has 13 residues. CDR1 GTSNPN and CDR2 SVGIG come from the germline V gene (reference sequence). Here the CDR3 reads CAWSVASGDEQFF. DNA of the CDR3: TGTGCCTGGAGTGTGGCTAGCGGTGATGAGCAGTTCTTC.

The chain employs TRBV6-1 and TRBJ1-2; a possible D gene is TRBD1 (5 bases). Trimming took 2 bases from V and 7 from J, leaving 17 bases between them. Per germline, CDR1 MNHNS and CDR2 SASEGT. CDR3 length: 15 residues. The CDR3 loop is CASSESRGLSAGYTF. Here the CDR3 DNA reads TGTGCCAGCAGTGAAAGTCGGGGCCTATCGGCTGGCTACACCTTC.

This rearrangement joins TRBV10-3 to TRBJ1-1; D gene uncertain. Trimming removed 3 bases at V and 5 bases at J, with 13 bases between. Per germline, CDR1 ENHRY and CDR2 SYGVKD. The CDR3 sequence is 14 residues long. The CDR3 spells CAISEQSGRTEAFF. The CDR3 DNA follows: TGTGCCATCAGTGAACAGAGCGGGCGAACTGAAGCTTTCTTT.

The chain links TRBV11-2 to TRBJ2-5, with 8 bases that match TRBD1. The CDR3 consists of 15 residues. Germline V gene data show CDR1 as SGHAT and CDR2 as FQNNGV. J was trimmed by 4 bases and V by 4 bases; bases with no gene match: 8. The CDR3 nucleotides read TGTGCCAGCAGCTCGAGGACAGGGAGTGGAGAGACCCAGTACTTC. It specifies CASSSRTGSGETQYF.

The J gene is TRBJ1-4, the V gene TRBV7-2; D uncertain. V was pared by 2 bases and J by 5 bases, with 15 bases between. Per the germline V gene, CDR1 is SGHTA and CDR2 is FQGNSA. This CDR3 is built from 16 residues. The CDR3 bases are TGTGCCAGCAGCTTAATGTCGACGGCAGAAAATGAAAAACTGTTTTTT. It yields the protein CASSLMSTAENEKLFF.

The chain carries TRBV19 and TRBJ1-3; D uncertain. Trimming left V 6 bases short and J 0 bases short, with 6 bases between. This CDR3 has 13 residues. Germline lookup yields CDR1 LNHDA and CDR2 SQIVND (reference sequence). CDR3: CASRTFSGNTIYF. The CDR3 nucleotides read TGTGCCAGTAGGACATTCTCTGGAAACACCATATATTTT.

The table lists this clone with a count of one. The rearrangement joins TRBV5-4 to TRBJ1-2; 8 nucleotides match TRBD1. Germline trimming cut 2 bases from V and 8 bases from J; bases unmatched to any gene: 8. The CDR3 has 14 amino acids. Looked up from germline, CDR1 is SGHNT and CDR2 is YYREEE (reference sequence). CDR3 nucleotide sequence: TGTGCCAGCAGCTTAATGGACAGGGCCTCCGGCTACACCTTC. Encoded protein: CASSLMDRASGYTF.